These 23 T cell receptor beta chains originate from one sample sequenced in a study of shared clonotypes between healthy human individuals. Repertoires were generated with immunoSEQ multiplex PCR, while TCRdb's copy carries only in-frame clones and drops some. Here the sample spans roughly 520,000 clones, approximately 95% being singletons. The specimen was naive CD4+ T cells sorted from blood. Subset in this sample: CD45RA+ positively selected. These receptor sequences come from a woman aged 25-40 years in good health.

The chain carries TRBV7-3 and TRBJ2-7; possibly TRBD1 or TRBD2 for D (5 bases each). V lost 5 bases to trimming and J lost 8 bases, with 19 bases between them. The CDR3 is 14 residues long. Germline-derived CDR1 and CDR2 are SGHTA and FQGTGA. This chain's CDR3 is CASSPGPTTTQQYF. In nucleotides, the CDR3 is TGTGCCAGCAGCCCGGGACCCACTACTACGCAGCAGTACTTC.

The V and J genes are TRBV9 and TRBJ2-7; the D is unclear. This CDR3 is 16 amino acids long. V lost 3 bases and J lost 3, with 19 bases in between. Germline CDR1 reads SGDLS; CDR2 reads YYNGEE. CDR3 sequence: CASSAQPRSGYYEQYF. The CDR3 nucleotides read TGTGCCAGCAGCGCCCAGCCCCGCTCGGGTTACTACGAGCAGTACTTC.

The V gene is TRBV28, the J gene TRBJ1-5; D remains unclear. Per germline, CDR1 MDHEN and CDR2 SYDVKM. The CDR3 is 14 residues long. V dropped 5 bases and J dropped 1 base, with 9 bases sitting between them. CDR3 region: CASSTGLSNQPQHF. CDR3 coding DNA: TGTGCCAGCAGTACCGGGCTAAGCAATCAGCCCCAGCATTTT. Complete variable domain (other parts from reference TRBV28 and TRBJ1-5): DVKVTQSSRYLVKRTGEKVFLECVQDMDHENMFWYRQDPGLGLRLIYFSYDVKMKEKGDIPEGYSVSREKKERFSLILESASTNQTSMYLCASSTGLSNQPQHFGDGTRLSIL.

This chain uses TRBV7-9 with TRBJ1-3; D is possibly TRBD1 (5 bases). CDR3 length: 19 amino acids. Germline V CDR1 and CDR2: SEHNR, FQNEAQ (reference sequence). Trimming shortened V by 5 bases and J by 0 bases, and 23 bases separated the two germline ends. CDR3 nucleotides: TGTGCCAGCAGCGCCGGGTTCATTCAGGGCCTTTCCTCTGGAAACACCATATATTTT. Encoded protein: CASSAGFIQGLSSGNTIYF.

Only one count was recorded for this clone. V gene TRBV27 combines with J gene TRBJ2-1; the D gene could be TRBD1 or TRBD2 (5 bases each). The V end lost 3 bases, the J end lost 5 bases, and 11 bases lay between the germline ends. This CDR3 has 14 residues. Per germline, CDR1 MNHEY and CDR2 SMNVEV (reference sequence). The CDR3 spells CASSFERGDNEQFF. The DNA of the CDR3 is TGTGCCAGCAGTTTCGAGCGAGGGGACAATGAGCAGTTCTTC.

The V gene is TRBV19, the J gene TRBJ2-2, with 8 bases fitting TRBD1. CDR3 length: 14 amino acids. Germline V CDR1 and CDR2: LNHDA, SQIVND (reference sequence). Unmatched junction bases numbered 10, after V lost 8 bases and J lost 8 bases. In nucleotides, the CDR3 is TGTGCCAGTCAACACTACAGGGGGAAGGGGGAGCTGTTTTTT. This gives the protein CASQHYRGKGELFF.

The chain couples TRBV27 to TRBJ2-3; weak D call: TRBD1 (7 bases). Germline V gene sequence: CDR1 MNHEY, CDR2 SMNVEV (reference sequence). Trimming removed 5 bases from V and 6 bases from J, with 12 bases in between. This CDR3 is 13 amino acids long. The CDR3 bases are TGTGCCAGCAGTGTGACAGGGACTGATACGCAGTATTTT. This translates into CASSVTGTDTQYF.

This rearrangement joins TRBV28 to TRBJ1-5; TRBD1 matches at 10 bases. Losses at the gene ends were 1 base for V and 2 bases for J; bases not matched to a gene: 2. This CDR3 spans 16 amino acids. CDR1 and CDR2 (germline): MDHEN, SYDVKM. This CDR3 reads CASSLYGTGGNQPQHF. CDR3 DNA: TGTGCCAGCAGTTTATATGGGACAGGGGGCAATCAGCCCCAGCATTTT.

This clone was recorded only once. The CDR3 protein is CSVEEYRNYGYTF. The CDR3 nucleotides read TGCAGCGTTGAGGAATACAGGAACTATGGCTACACCTTC. The chain is built from TRBV29-1 and TRBJ1-2; D possibly corresponds to TRBD1 (5 bases). The V end was cut by 3 bases, the J end by 2 bases, with 10 bases between. CDR1 and CDR2 (germline): SQVTM, ANQGSEA. The CDR3 contains 13 residues.

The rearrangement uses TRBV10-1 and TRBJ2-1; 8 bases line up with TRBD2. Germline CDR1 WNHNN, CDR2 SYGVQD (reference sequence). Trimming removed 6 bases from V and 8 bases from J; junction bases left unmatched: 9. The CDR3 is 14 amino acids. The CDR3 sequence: CASSFSGSGDEQFF. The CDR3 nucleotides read TGCGCCAGCAGCTTCAGCGGGAGTGGGGATGAGCAGTTCTTC.

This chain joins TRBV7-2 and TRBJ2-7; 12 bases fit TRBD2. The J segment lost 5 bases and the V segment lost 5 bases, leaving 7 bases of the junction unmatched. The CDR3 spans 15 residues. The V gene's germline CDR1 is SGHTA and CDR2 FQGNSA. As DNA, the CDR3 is TGTGCCAGCAGCAAACAGACTAGCGGGAGCAACGAGCAGTACTTC. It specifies CASSKQTSGSNEQYF. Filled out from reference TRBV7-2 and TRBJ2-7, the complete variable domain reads GAGVSQSPSNKVTEKGKDVELRCDPISGHTALYWYRQSLGQGLEFLIYFQGNSAPDKSGLPSDRFSAERTGGSVSTLTIQRTQQEDSAVYLCASSKQTSGSNEQYFGPGTRLTVT.

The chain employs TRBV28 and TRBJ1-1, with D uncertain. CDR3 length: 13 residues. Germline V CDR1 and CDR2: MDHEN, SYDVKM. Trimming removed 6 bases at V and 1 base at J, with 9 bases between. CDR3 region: CASRTPANTEAFF. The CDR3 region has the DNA TGTGCCAGCAGAACCCCGGCGAACACTGAAGCTTTCTTT.

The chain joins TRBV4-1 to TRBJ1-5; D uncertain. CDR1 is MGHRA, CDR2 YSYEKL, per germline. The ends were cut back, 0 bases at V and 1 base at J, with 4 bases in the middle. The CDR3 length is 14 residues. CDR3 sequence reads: CASSQEESNQPQHF. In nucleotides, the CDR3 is TGCGCCAGCAGCCAAGAGGAGAGCAATCAGCCCCAGCATTTT.

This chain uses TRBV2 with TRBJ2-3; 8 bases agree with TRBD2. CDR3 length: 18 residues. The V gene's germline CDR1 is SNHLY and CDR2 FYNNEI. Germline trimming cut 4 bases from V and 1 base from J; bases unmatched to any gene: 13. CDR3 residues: CASSAAGTRGVGTDTQYF. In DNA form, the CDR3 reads TGTGCCAGCAGTGCGGCTGGGACTAGAGGGGTGGGCACAGATACGCAGTATTTT.

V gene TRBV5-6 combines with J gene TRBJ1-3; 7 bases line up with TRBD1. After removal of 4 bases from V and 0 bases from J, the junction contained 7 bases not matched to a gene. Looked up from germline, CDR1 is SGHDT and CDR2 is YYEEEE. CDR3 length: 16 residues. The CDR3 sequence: CASSLQGKLSGNTIYF. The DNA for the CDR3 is TGTGCCAGCAGCCTACAGGGGAAGCTCTCTGGAAACACCATATATTTT.

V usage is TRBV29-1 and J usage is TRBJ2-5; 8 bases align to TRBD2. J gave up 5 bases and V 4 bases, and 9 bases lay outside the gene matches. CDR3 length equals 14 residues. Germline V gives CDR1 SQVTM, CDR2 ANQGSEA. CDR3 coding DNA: TGCAGCGTTGCGGGGGGGGGCTATCGGGAGACCCAGTACTTC. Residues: CSVAGGGYRETQYF.

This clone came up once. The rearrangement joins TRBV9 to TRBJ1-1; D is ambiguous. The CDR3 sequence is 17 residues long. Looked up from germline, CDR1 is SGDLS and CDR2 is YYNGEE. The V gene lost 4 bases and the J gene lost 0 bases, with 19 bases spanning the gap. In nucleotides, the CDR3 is TGTGCCAGCAGCCCCATAAGTCGTGTGGCCATGAACACTGAAGCTTTCTTT. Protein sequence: CASSPISRVAMNTEAFF.

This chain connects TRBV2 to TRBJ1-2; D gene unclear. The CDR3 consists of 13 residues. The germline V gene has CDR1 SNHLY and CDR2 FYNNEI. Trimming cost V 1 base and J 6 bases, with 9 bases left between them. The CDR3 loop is CASSEEGQHGYTF. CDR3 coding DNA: TGTGCCAGCAGTGAAGAGGGTCAGCATGGCTACACCTTC.

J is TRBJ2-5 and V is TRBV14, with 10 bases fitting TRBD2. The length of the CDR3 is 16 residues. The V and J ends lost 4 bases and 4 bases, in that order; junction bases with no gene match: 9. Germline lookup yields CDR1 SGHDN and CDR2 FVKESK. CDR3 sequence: CASSPGLANEGETQYF. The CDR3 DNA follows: TGTGCCAGCAGCCCGGGACTAGCGAACGAGGGAGAGACCCAGTACTTC. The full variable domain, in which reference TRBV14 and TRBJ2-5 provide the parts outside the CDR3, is EAGVTQFPSHSVIEKGQTVTLRCDPISGHDNLYWYRRVMGKEIKFLLHFVKESKQDESGMPNNRFLAERTGGTYSTLKVQPAELEDSGVYFCASSPGLANEGETQYFGPGTRLLVL.

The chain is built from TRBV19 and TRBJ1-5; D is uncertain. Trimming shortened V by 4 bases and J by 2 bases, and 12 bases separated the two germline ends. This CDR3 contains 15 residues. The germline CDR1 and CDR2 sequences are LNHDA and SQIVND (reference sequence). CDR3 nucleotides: TGTGCCAGTAGTACCCCGGAATCTGGCAATCAGCCCCAGCATTTT. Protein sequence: CASSTPESGNQPQHF.

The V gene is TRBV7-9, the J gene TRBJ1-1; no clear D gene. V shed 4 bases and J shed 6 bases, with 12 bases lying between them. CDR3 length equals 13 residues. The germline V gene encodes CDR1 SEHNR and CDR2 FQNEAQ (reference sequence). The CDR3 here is CASSSTPGAEAFF. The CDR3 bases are TGTGCCAGCAGCTCGACCCCTGGGGCTGAAGCTTTCTTT.

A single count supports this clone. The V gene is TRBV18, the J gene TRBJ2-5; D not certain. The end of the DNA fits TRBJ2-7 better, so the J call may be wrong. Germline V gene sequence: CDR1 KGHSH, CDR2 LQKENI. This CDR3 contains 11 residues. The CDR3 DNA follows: TGTGCCAGCTCACTTGCCTACGAGCAGTACTTC. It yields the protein CASSLAYEQYF.

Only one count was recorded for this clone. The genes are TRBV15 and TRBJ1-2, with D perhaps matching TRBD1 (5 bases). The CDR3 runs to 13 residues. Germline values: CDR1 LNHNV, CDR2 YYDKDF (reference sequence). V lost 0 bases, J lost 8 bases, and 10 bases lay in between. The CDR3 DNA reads TGTGCCACCAGCAGAGATGGGGCAGCCGGCTACACCTTC. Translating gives CATSRDGAAGYTF. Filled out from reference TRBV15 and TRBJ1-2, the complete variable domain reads DAMVIQNPRYQVTQFGKPVTLSCSQTLNHNVMYWYQQKSSQAPKLLFHYYDKDFNNEADTPDNFQSRRPNTSFCFLDIRSPGLGDTAMYLCATSRDGAAGYTFGSGTRLTVV.